This T cell receptor beta chain was sequenced for a study of identical twins. General study results and limits: The study found that models underestimated out-of-frame TCR alpha sharing in monozygotic twins.

The CDR3 runs to 12 residues. CDR1 is SGHDN, CDR2 FVKESK, per germline. V dropped 1 base and J dropped 9 bases, with 10 bases sitting between them. This clonotype was found a few times. The antigen remains undetermined. From the 5' RACE reads, TCRdb called clonotypes with MiXCR, one entry per CDR3 protein. This sample has some 440,000 distinct CDR3 sequences, with roughly a quarter found just once. This sample was also put to use in a study of T cells expressing NK-cell markers. That source notes: Seven donors tested HCMV-seropositive and one tested seronegative among the eight sequenced.

This TCR was sampled from a woman aged 18-35 years in good health. V gene TRBV14 combines with J gene TRBJ2-7; D is possibly TRBD2 (5 bases). Material for sequencing was CD4+ T cells sorted from blood. The CDR3 sequence is CASSQVEGTQYF. The CDR3 DNA sequence: TGTGCCAGCAGCCAAGTCGAGGGTACGCAGTACTTC.